This is a list of T cell receptor beta chains from one sample in a study of identical twins. TCRdb re-derived calls from the 5' RACE reads in MiXCR, one entry per CDR3 protein. The data show about 210,000 distinct CDR3 sequences, with approximately 9% seen just once and 5.1% held by the top ten. The sequencing input was memory (CD45RO+) T cells sorted from blood. The origin of the receptors is a woman aged 18-29 years in good health. The CDR3 runs from the conserved cysteine through the conserved F or W. A D gene is named only where the DNA matches it firmly. Only some rows state a clone size, as once, few, many or a class for expanded clones.

J gene,D gene,V gene,clone size,CDR3 protein,CDR3 DNA
TRBJ1-2,-,TRBV12-3/TRBV12-4,many,CASSWGQGEGYTF,TGTGCCAGCAGTTGGGGGCAGGGAGAAGGCTACACCTTC
TRBJ1-2,-,TRBV6-5,few,CASSYSGQNYGYTF,TGTGCCAGCAGTTACTCGGGGCAGAACTATGGCTACACCTTC
TRBJ2-3,TRBD1,TRBV20-1,-,CSATAGTVPDTQYF,TGCAGTGCCACCGCCGGGACAGTCCCAGATACGCAGTATTTT
TRBJ2-1,-,TRBV3-1,-,CASRWSSYNEQFF,TGTGCCAGCAGGTGGAGCTCCTACAATGAGCAGTTCTTC
TRBJ2-3,-,TRBV9,-,CASSEKGRTDTQYF,TGTGCCAGCAGCGAGAAGGGGCGCACGGATACGCAGTATTTT
TRBJ2-1,-,TRBV6-2/TRBV6-3,many,CASSTRAGLRNEQFF,TGTGCCAGCAGCACCCGAGCGGGTCTCAGGAATGAGCAGTTCTTC
TRBJ2-3,-,TRBV6-1,few,CASSEKFTDTQYF,TGTGCCAGCAGTGAAAAATTCACAGATACGCAGTATTTT
TRBJ2-7,-,TRBV6-5,few,CASSSRPEGDYEQYF,TGTGCCAGCAGTTCCCGCCCCGAAGGGGATTACGAGCAGTACTTC
TRBJ2-1,-,TRBV19,-,CASSKAATYNEQFF,TGTGCCAGTAGTAAGGCCGCTACCTACAATGAGCAGTTCTTC
TRBJ1-1,-,TRBV6-1,-,CASRGSDTEAFF,TGTGCCAGCAGGGGGTCGGACACTGAAGCTTTCTTT
TRBJ2-5,TRBD2,TRBV6-2/TRBV6-3,few,CASSPGLAGETQYF,TGTGCCAGCAGCCCGGGACTAGCGGGAGAGACCCAGTACTTC
TRBJ2-1,TRBD2,TRBV20-1,few,CSARVGGGAISNEQFF,TGCAGTGCTAGAGTTGGCGGGGGGGCGATAAGCAATGAGCAGTTCTTC
TRBJ2-3,TRBD2,TRBV3-1,-,CASSHRLADLTDTQYF,TGTGCCAGCAGCCACCGACTAGCGGACTTGACAGATACGCAGTATTTT
TRBJ2-7,TRBD2,TRBV3-1,-,CASSQVRHGGSGRFSYEQYF,TGTGCCAGCAGCCAAGTACGCCACGGTGGTAGCGGGAGGTTCTCCTACGAGCAGTACTTC
TRBJ2-1,-,TRBV7-9,many,CASSGIPYNEQFF,TGTGCCAGCAGCGGGATCCCCTACAATGAGCAGTTCTTC
TRBJ2-1,-,TRBV7-2,many,CASSFDMGSYNEQFF,TGTGCCAGCAGCTTCGACATGGGTTCCTACAATGAGCAGTTCTTC
TRBJ2-1,-,TRBV29-1,many,CSVDADNEQFF,TGCAGCGTTGATGCGGACAATGAGCAGTTCTTC
TRBJ2-7,TRBD1,TRBV28,many,CASTRDRAYEQYF,TGTGCCAGCACCCGGGACAGGGCCTACGAGCAGTACTTC
TRBJ1-4,-,TRBV29-1,medium-sized,CSAGIGDEKLFF,TGCAGCGCCGGGATCGGGGATGAAAAACTGTTTTTT
TRBJ1-1,-,TRBV20-1,-,CSAPREVSTEAFF,TGCAGTGCCCCCCGGGAGGTGAGCACTGAAGCTTTCTTT
TRBJ1-6,TRBD1,TRBV12-3/TRBV12-4,-,CASSLATGAPGSNSPLHF,TGTGCCAGCAGTTTAGCAACAGGGGCACCAGGATCAAATTCACCCCTCCACTTT
TRBJ1-1,-,TRBV9,few,CASSVAPADTEAFF,TGTGCCAGCAGCGTAGCCCCAGCGGACACTGAAGCTTTCTTT
TRBJ1-1,TRBD1,TRBV6-1,-,CASTVLGQGDTEAFF,TGTGCCAGCACCGTCCTGGGACAGGGCGACACTGAAGCTTTCTTT
TRBJ2-4,-,TRBV20-1,-,CSAADLAKNIQYF,TGCAGTGCCGCGGACCTAGCCAAAAACATTCAGTACTTC
TRBJ1-6,-,TRBV29-1,many,CSVSYTAGNSPLHF,TGCAGCGTATCCTACACCGCAGGGAATTCACCCCTCCACTTT
TRBJ2-1,TRBD2,TRBV6-1,many,CASSEVASGRGEQFF,TGTGCCAGCAGTGAAGTGGCTAGCGGTCGGGGGGAGCAGTTCTTC
TRBJ2-7,TRBD2,TRBV12-3/TRBV12-4,many,CASSLLAGAYEQYF,TGTGCCAGCAGTCTACTAGCGGGGGCCTACGAGCAGTACTTC
TRBJ2-7,TRBD1,TRBV11-3,few,CASSPVPGQGSYEQYF,TGTGCCAGCAGCCCGGTTCCGGGACAGGGCTCCTACGAGCAGTACTTC
TRBJ1-2,-,TRBV20-1,-,CSASLRNYGYTF,TGCAGTGCTAGTTTAAGGAACTATGGCTACACCTTC
TRBJ1-2,-,TRBV15,-,CATSRVRRGGYGYTF,TGTGCCACCAGCAGAGTACGGCGGGGGGGCTATGGCTACACCTTC
TRBJ2-1,-,TRBV2,-,CASSELTSEQFF,TGTGCCAGCAGTGAGCTGACCTCTGAGCAGTTCTTC
TRBJ2-3,-,TRBV4-3,few,CASSQVYRSTDTQYF,TGCGCCAGCAGCCAAGTCTATCGTAGCACAGATACGCAGTATTTT
TRBJ2-5,TRBD1,TRBV20-1,-,CSANLGTGPETQYF,TGCAGTGCTAACCTCGGGACAGGTCCGGAGACCCAGTACTTC
TRBJ2-1,TRBD2,TRBV24-1,many,CATSDSGIHNEQFF,TGTGCCACCAGTGATAGCGGGATCCACAATGAGCAGTTCTTC
TRBJ1-2,-,TRBV29-1,many,CSVGSGTKGYGYTF,TGCAGCGTCGGAAGCGGGACAAAGGGGTATGGCTACACCTTC
TRBJ2-1,TRBD1,TRBV9,-,CASSVGLGLTGNYNEQFF,TGTGCCAGCAGCGTAGGTTTGGGCTTGACAGGGAACTACAATGAGCAGTTCTTC
TRBJ2-7,-,TRBV29-1,-,CSVGTGYSEQYF,TGCAGCGTTGGAACGGGATACTCCGAGCAGTACTTC
TRBJ2-7,-,TRBV2,few,CALRRGPEQYF,TGTGCCCTCCGACGGGGCCCCGAGCAGTACTTC
TRBJ2-2,TRBD1,TRBV7-2,-,CASSFGTAGELFF,TGTGCCAGCAGCTTCGGGACAGCCGGGGAGCTGTTTTTT
TRBJ2-7,-,TRBV5-6,-,CASSPGLLFYEQYF,TGTGCCAGCAGCCCAGGGCTCCTCTTCTACGAGCAGTACTTC
TRBJ2-7,TRBD2,TRBV11-2,few,CASSLGIAGGEQYF,TGTGCCAGCAGCCTAGGAATAGCGGGGGGCGAGCAGTACTTC
TRBJ1-2,-,TRBV12-3/TRBV12-4,many,CASSLGVGYGYTF,TGTGCCAGCAGTTTGGGGGTTGGCTATGGCTACACCTTC
TRBJ1-1,-,TRBV29-1,many,CSVEKERHTEAFF,TGCAGCGTTGAAAAAGAGCGGCACACTGAAGCTTTCTTT
TRBJ2-2,-,TRBV12-3/TRBV12-4,few,CASSLRGGAGELFF,TGTGCCAGCAGTTTGAGGGGGGGGGCCGGGGAGCTGTTTTTT
TRBJ1-6,-,TRBV20-1,-,CSVSVARMGSPLHF,TGCAGTGTATCAGTGGCCCGGATGGGTTCACCCCTCCACTTT
TRBJ2-3,TRBD2,TRBV27,few,CASSSREGDTQYF,TGTGCCAGCAGCTCCAGGGAGGGAGATACGCAGTATTTT
TRBJ1-3,-,TRBV6-5,-,CASSYSIGNSGNTIYF,TGTGCCAGCAGTTACTCTATAGGGAACTCTGGAAACACCATATATTTT
TRBJ1-6,-,TRBV7-2,few,CASSLERESPLHF,TGTGCCAGCAGCTTAGAGCGGGAGTCACCCCTCCACTTT
TRBJ2-2,-,TRBV5-1,-,CASSVIGDRELFF,TGCGCCAGCAGCGTAATAGGAGACCGGGAGCTGTTTTTT
TRBJ1-1,-,TRBV5-1,-,CASSGTGRWGTEAFF,TGCGCCAGCAGCGGAACAGGGCGATGGGGCACTGAAGCTTTCTTT
TRBJ2-2,-,TRBV6-1,-,CASSESMSGELFF,TGTGCCAGCAGTGAGTCCATGTCCGGGGAGCTGTTTTTT
TRBJ2-7,-,TRBV5-8,-,CASSQTRSEQYF,TGTGCCAGCAGCCAGACTAGGAGCGAGCAGTACTTC
TRBJ1-5,-,TRBV29-1,-,CSVGVFGQPQHF,TGCAGCGTTGGAGTTTTTGGCCAGCCCCAGCATTTT
TRBJ2-1,-,TRBV7-2,-,CASSLDQNNEQFF,TGTGCCAGCAGCTTAGATCAGAACAATGAGCAGTTCTTC
TRBJ1-1,-,TRBV6-5,-,CASGRIGGEAFF,TGTGCCAGCGGAAGGATAGGGGGGGAAGCTTTCTTT
TRBJ1-1,TRBD1,TRBV11-2,-,CASSFPPGPGQGNTEAFF,TGTGCCAGCAGCTTTCCCCCTGGACCGGGACAGGGGAACACTGAAGCTTTCTTT
TRBJ1-3,-,TRBV12-3/TRBV12-4,few,CASSLAAGSTIYF,TGTGCCAGCAGTTTAGCGGCAGGTTCGACCATATATTTT
TRBJ2-1,TRBD1,TRBV27,few,CASTPDRAEYNEQFF,TGTGCCAGCACCCCAGACAGGGCGGAGTACAATGAGCAGTTCTTC
TRBJ2-1,-,TRBV7-9,many,CASSLGRVEQFF,TGTGCCAGCAGCTTAGGGCGCGTTGAGCAGTTCTTC